Many counts were recorded for the clone carrying this TCR beta chain. The antigen remains unidentified. V dropped 6 bases and J dropped 6 bases, with 12 bases sitting between them. The CDR3 consists of 13 residues. Germline V CDR1 and CDR2: MNHEY, SMNVEV (reference sequence). Specified time point: newly diagnosed GD, antithyroid drugs for less than 3 months. PBMC-derived RNA was used for the TCR library. Libraries of TCR beta came from iRepertoire HTBI primers plus Arm-PCR of CDR3 regions. One entry per CDR3 protein, called by TCRdb with MiXCR from the multiplex PCR reads. Among about 520,000 distinct CDR3 sequences, 12% were seen once, and the ten largest hold roughly 8.9%. This specimen belongs to a study of regulatory T cells in long-lasting Graves disease. Broader study findings: A limited number of samples was an acknowledged limitation.

This same sample was also part of a study on T cells in Graves' hyperthyroidism and ophthalmopathy.

The V and J genes are TRBV27 and TRBJ2-1; D is unresolved. This receptor was identified in a woman aged 25 to 39 with Graves disease. Sequencing was performed on peripheral blood mononuclear cells (PBMCs), taken at new diagnosis, from a patient treated with antithyroid drugs. The CDR3 DNA is TGTGCCAGCAGCCTGCTTGGGGTCAATGAGCAGTTCTTC. Protein product: CASSLLGVNEQFF.